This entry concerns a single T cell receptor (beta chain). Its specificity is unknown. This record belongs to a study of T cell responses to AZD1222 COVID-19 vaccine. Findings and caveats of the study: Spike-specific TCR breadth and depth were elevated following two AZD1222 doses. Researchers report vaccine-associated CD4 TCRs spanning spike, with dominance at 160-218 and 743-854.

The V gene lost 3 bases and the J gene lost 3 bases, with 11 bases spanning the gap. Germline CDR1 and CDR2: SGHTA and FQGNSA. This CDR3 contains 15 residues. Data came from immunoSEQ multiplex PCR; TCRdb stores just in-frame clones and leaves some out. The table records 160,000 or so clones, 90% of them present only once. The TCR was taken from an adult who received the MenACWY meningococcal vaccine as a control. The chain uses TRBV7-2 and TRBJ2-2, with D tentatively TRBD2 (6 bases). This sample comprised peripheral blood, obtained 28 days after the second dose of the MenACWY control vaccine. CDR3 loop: CASSFGGADTGELFF. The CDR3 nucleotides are TGTGCCAGCAGCTTCGGCGGGGCTGACACCGGGGAGCTGTTTTTT.